This is a list of T cell receptor beta chains from one sample in a study of identical twins. TCRdb ran MiXCR on the 5' RACE reads and lists one entry per CDR3 protein. The sample contains a few hundred thousand distinct CDR3 sequences, roughly 18% of which appear only once. Sequenced: naive T cells sorted from blood. These receptors originate from a man in his forties or fifties in good health. Each CDR3 is given with its conserved first and last residue. Fields, in order: J gene, V gene, clone size, D gene, CDR3 protein, CDR3 DNA. D genes are given only for firm matches. Clone size is given for some rows only: seen once, a few or many times, or a class if the clone is expanded.

>TRBJ2-3|TRBV15|NA|TRBD2
CATSPILAGGPGKQYF
TGTGCCACCAGCCCGATACTAGCGGGGGGGCCTGGGAAGCAGTATTTT
>TRBJ2-1|TRBV7-2|few|TRBD2
CASSPQRGGGEQFF
TGTGCCAGCAGCCCTCAGCGGGGGGGCGGTGAGCAGTTCTTC
>TRBJ2-2|TRBV5-5|many|NA
CASSLDRFRNTGELFF
TGTGCCAGCAGCCTCGACCGCTTTCGGAACACCGGGGAGCTGTTTTTT
>TRBJ2-1|TRBV6-4|many|NA
CASSLELAAYNEQFF
TGTGCCAGCAGTTTAGAACTAGCTGCCTACAATGAGCAGTTCTTC
>TRBJ1-5|TRBV4-2|many|NA
CASSPRANQPQHF
TGTGCCAGCAGCCCTCGGGCTAATCAGCCCCAGCATTTT
>TRBJ2-7|TRBV4-2|once|TRBD2
CASSQDRGGRDFSYEQYF
TGTGCCAGCAGCCAAGATCGCGGGGGGCGGGATTTCTCCTACGAGCAGTACTTC
>TRBJ2-5|TRBV28|NA|TRBD1
CASSMMSGTGRGETQYF
TGTGCCAGCAGTATGATGTCCGGGACAGGGCGAGGAGAGACCCAGTACTTC
>TRBJ2-1|TRBV7-2|NA|NA
CASSSPKAGYNEQFF
TGTGCCAGCAGCTCCCCTAAGGCGGGGTACAATGAGCAGTTCTTC
>TRBJ2-5|TRBV29-1|NA|TRBD2
CSVVPSGRAGETQYF
TGCAGCGTCGTTCCCAGCGGGAGGGCCGGGGAGACCCAGTACTTC
>TRBJ2-7|TRBV6-2/TRBV6-3|few|NA
CASSYRVQQYF
TGTGCCAGCAGTTACCGGGTGCAACAGTACTTC
>TRBJ1-2|TRBV2|NA|NA
CASNSMSGYTF
TGTGCCAGCAACTCCATGTCAGGCTACACCTTC
>TRBJ1-4|TRBV6-1|few|NA
CASRVRRGPASNEKLFF
TGTGCCAGCCGTGTCAGAAGGGGCCCGGCCTCCAATGAAAAACTGTTTTTT
>TRBJ2-5|TRBV9|NA|NA
CASSVSFGEETQYF
TGTGCCAGCAGCGTAAGTTTTGGGGAAGAGACCCAGTACTTC
>TRBJ1-2|TRBV20-1|many|NA
CSAREAGVVANYGYTF
TGCAGTGCTAGAGAGGCAGGAGTCGTGGCTAACTATGGCTACACCTTC
>TRBJ2-7|TRBV9|NA|NA
CASSVSTGMGGRDEQYF
TGTGCCAGCAGCGTCTCAACCGGGATGGGGGGCAGGGACGAGCAGTACTTC
>TRBJ2-7|TRBV20-1|NA|NA
CSATDGGEQYF
TGCAGTGCTACGGACGGCGGCGAGCAGTACTTC
>TRBJ1-1|TRBV7-9|few|NA
CASSLVTVDEAFF
TGTGCCAGCAGCTTAGTGACGGTAGATGAAGCTTTCTTT
>TRBJ2-3|TRBV30|few|TRBD2
CAHSGDTDTQYF
TGTGCTCACAGCGGGGACACAGATACGCAGTATTTT
>TRBJ1-2|TRBV12-3/TRBV12-4|many|NA
CASSFIDSAYGYTF
TGTGCCAGCAGCTTTATAGACAGCGCCTATGGCTACACCTTC
>TRBJ2-1|TRBV9|many|NA
CASSVTPPGNEQFF
TGTGCCAGCAGCGTAACCCCCCCTGGTAATGAGCAGTTCTTC
>TRBJ2-3|TRBV5-1|NA|NA
CASSLESWGTDTQYF
TGCGCCAGCAGCTTGGAATCTTGGGGGACAGATACGCAGTATTTT
>TRBJ1-1|TRBV5-1|NA|NA
CASKQQGPTEAFF
TGCGCCAGCAAGCAGCAGGGTCCCACTGAAGCTTTCTTT
>TRBJ2-1|TRBV7-2|few|TRBD2
CASRGLARNEQFF
TGTGCCAGCAGGGGACTAGCCAGGAATGAGCAGTTCTTC
>TRBJ1-2|TRBV4-1|many|TRBD1
CASSQEGQGGYGYTF
TGCGCCAGCAGCCAAGAGGGACAGGGGGGATATGGCTACACCTTC
>TRBJ2-3|TRBV5-5|once|NA
CASSQRALRNGADTQYF
TGTGCCAGCAGCCAAAGGGCCCTCAGAAACGGGGCAGATACGCAGTATTTT
>TRBJ1-2|TRBV5-1|NA|NA
CASSFSPLANYGYTF
TGCGCCAGCAGCTTTTCACCCCTCGCTAACTATGGCTACACCTTC
>TRBJ2-7|TRBV14|many|NA
CASSQDHEQYF
TGTGCCAGCAGCCAAGATCACGAGCAGTACTTC
>TRBJ1-1|TRBV6-2/TRBV6-3|many|TRBD1
CASSKPGQGRDTEAFF
TGTGCCAGCAGTAAACCGGGACAGGGGAGGGACACTGAAGCTTTCTTT
>TRBJ2-3|TRBV20-1|NA|NA
CSAGGRESTDTQYF
TGCAGTGCTGGAGGACGGGAGAGCACAGATACGCAGTATTTT
>TRBJ1-5|TRBV7-2|many|TRBD1
CASSSRTGRQPQHF
TGTGCCAGCAGCTCCCGGACAGGGCGACAGCCCCAGCATTTT
>TRBJ2-5|TRBV10-3|many|TRBD2
CAIAGTSGALGETQYF
TGTGCCATCGCCGGGACTAGCGGGGCCTTGGGGGAGACCCAGTACTTC
>TRBJ2-1|TRBV20-1|many|NA
CSASLNEQFF
TGCAGTGCAAGCCTTAATGAGCAGTTCTTC
>TRBJ1-1|TRBV4-2|NA|NA
CASSPTTPPGGAFF
TGTGCCAGCAGCCCTACGACCCCACCCGGCGGAGCTTTCTTT
>TRBJ2-7|TRBV7-8|many|TRBD2
CASSLGERGPYEQYF
TGTGCCAGCAGCTTAGGAGAGCGGGGCCCCTACGAGCAGTACTTC
>TRBJ2-4|TRBV5-6|many|TRBD1
CASSRAGGNIQYF
TGTGCCAGCAGCAGGGCAGGGGGAAACATTCAGTACTTC
>TRBJ2-1|TRBV12-3/TRBV12-4|many|TRBD2
CASSLGASGRGEQFF
TGTGCCAGCAGTTTAGGTGCTAGCGGGAGGGGCGAGCAGTTCTTC
>TRBJ2-5|TRBV28|many|NA
CASSLYDKETQYF
TGTGCCAGCAGTTTATACGATAAAGAGACCCAGTACTTC
>TRBJ2-1|TRBV28|NA|TRBD1
CASSLSTGGSNEQFF
TGTGCCAGCAGTTTGTCCACAGGGGGCTCCAATGAGCAGTTCTTC
>TRBJ2-5|TRBV20-1|few|NA
CSARPGAMGETQYF
TGCAGTGCTAGACCGGGGGCGATGGGAGAGACCCAGTACTTC
>TRBJ2-5|TRBV21-1|few|NA
CASRRASLYHKTQYF
TGTGCCAGCAGGCGCGCCTCGTTGTATCATAAGACCCAGTACTTC
>TRBJ2-3|TRBV7-2|NA|TRBD2
CASRRASGGPRGTQYF
TGTGCCAGCAGGAGAGCTAGCGGGGGGCCGAGGGGTACGCAGTATTTT
>TRBJ2-1|TRBV5-1|many|NA
CASSLTSNNEQFF
TGCGCCAGCAGCTTGACTAGCAACAATGAGCAGTTCTTC
>TRBJ2-1|TRBV3-1|NA|TRBD1
CASSQTGYYNEQFF
TGTGCCAGCAGCCAGACAGGGTACTACAATGAGCAGTTCTTC
>TRBJ2-4|TRBV12-3/TRBV12-4|few|NA
CASSLMLGTAKNIQYF
TGTGCCAGCAGTTTAATGTTAGGGACAGCCAAAAACATTCAGTACTTC
>TRBJ2-5|TRBV3-1|NA|NA
CASSQDLGAQYF
TGTGCCAGCAGCCAAGATCTAGGGGCCCAGTACTTC
>TRBJ2-5|TRBV12-3/TRBV12-4|few|NA
CASSAGTAQYF
TGTGCCAGCAGCGCAGGGACTGCCCAGTACTTC
>TRBJ2-1|TRBV24-1|NA|TRBD2
CATSDPTSGGLNEQFF
TGTGCCACCAGTGATCCGACTAGCGGGGGGTTGAATGAGCAGTTCTTC
>TRBJ2-7|TRBV12-3/TRBV12-4|many|NA
CASSPPPPKRGFYEQYF
TGTGCCAGCAGTCCCCCCCCGCCCAAGCGAGGATTCTACGAGCAGTACTTC
>TRBJ1-2|TRBV4-3|many|NA
CASSQDDQVYGYTF
TGCGCCAGCAGCCAAGATGATCAGGTTTATGGCTACACCTTC